The source of this T cell receptor beta chain is a study of T cells in tuberculosis. The CDR3 has 14 amino acids. Trimming removed 6 bases from V and 4 bases from J; junction bases left unmatched: 5. The germline CDR1 and CDR2 sequences are SQVTM and ANQGSEA. TCRdb keeps only in-frame clones here, not all; method: immunoSEQ multiplex PCR. This table holds 6,500 to 9,500 clones, over 90% found once. Sequencing was performed on PBMCs. The TCR originated in an adult with tuberculosis. The chain employs TRBV29-1 and TRBJ1-3; 11 bases are a match to TRBD1. The CDR3 here is CSVAGQGAGNTIYF. CDR3 bases: TGCAGCGTGGCCGGACAGGGGGCGGGAAACACCATATATTTT.